The rows below give T cell receptor beta chains drawn from one sample of a study of T cell responses to AZD1222 COVID-19 vaccine. TCRdb's copy holds only in-frame clones and misses some; the assay was immunoSEQ multiplex PCR. The sample lists roughly 55,000 clones; more than 80% were seen once. The source material was peripheral blood, sampled on day 0 of AZD1222 vaccination. The receptors originated from an adult in good health. CDR3s leave out the opening cysteine and the closing phenylalanine or tryptophan.

j_gene,v_gene,CDR3aa
TRBJ1-1,TRBV6-6,ASSYGGNTEAF
TRBJ2-7,TRBV10-3,AISESPGYEQY
TRBJ2-2,TRBV11-2,ASSLGRGAGELF
TRBJ1-4,TRBV28,ASSGGNEKLF
TRBJ1-4,TRBV2,ASMMDRGTNEKLF
TRBJ2-1,TRBV9,ASSASGTPADEQF
TRBJ2-1,TRBV6-2/TRBV6-3,ASSRHPVGTSGRAFGEQF
TRBJ2-1,TRBV30,AWTGRGYYNEQF
TRBJ1-6,TRBV6-5,ASRKTGNYNSPLH
TRBJ2-1,TRBV5-1,ASSLITGSEQF
TRBJ1-5,TRBV27,ASSFKVPGQGVDQPQH
TRBJ1-2,TRBV5-4,ASSLSATGLQTGHGYT
TRBJ2-7,TRBV19,ASSISLSGAYEQY
TRBJ1-1,TRBV2,ASKRESVETEAF
TRBJ2-1,TRBV19,ATREYNEQF
TRBJ2-7,TRBV25-1,ASSLHGYEQY
TRBJ1-5,TRBV2,ASSEALEGVGQPQH
TRBJ1-4,TRBV3-1/TRBV3-2,ASSQGGVEKLF
TRBJ2-5,TRBV2,ASSTAGGSVETQY
TRBJ1-1,TRBV2,ASPRQSMNTEAF
TRBJ2-1,TRBV2,ASSERRLAGRNEQF
TRBJ2-1,TRBV28,ASPPTGLAGGSSYNEQF
TRBJ1-4,TRBV4-2,ASPTGAATNEKLF
TRBJ2-7,TRBV18,ASSPRLGLGFNEQY
TRBJ1-2,TRBV5-1,ASSLVAGGLDGYT
TRBJ2-6,TRBV19,ASNHPFRVAGANVLT
TRBJ2-3,TRBV4-2,ASSQVQGMGDTQY
TRBJ1-1,TRBV5-1,ATRAGGLNTEAF
TRBJ2-1,TRBV27,ASSSQGSNEQF
TRBJ1-2,TRBV30,ASATTGTPNYGYT
TRBJ2-7,TRBV6-6,ASSRPPGASSYEQY
TRBJ1-5,TRBV28,ASRDGGYSNQPQH
TRBJ2-7,TRBV18,ASSPPSVPYEQY
TRBJ1-2,TRBV7-3,ASSLTGGIGYT
TRBJ2-3,TRBV27,ASSLTGAKDTQY
TRBJ1-2,TRBV7-9,ASSLLGQGGLYGYT
TRBJ1-2,TRBV28,ASSGSWDGYT
TRBJ1-3,TRBV7-9,ASSQDRDAGNTIY
TRBJ1-5,TRBV19,ASSIDYRGLDQPQH
TRBJ2-7,TRBV28,ASRNPGTSYEQY
TRBJ2-1,TRBV28,ASSKTDEQF
TRBJ2-3,TRBV7-9,ASSPRGGTTDTQY
TRBJ2-2,TRBV7-2,ASSLATGGGAGELF
TRBJ2-1,TRBV11-1,ASSPSYRAEIGF
TRBJ2-3,TRBV3-1/TRBV3-2,ASSPDKAGLSGTQY
TRBJ1-6,TRBV21-1,ASSLPPAGRESPLH
TRBJ1-5,TRBV19,ASSIRQARNQPQH
TRBJ1-2,TRBV10-3,AISDILGTAHGYT